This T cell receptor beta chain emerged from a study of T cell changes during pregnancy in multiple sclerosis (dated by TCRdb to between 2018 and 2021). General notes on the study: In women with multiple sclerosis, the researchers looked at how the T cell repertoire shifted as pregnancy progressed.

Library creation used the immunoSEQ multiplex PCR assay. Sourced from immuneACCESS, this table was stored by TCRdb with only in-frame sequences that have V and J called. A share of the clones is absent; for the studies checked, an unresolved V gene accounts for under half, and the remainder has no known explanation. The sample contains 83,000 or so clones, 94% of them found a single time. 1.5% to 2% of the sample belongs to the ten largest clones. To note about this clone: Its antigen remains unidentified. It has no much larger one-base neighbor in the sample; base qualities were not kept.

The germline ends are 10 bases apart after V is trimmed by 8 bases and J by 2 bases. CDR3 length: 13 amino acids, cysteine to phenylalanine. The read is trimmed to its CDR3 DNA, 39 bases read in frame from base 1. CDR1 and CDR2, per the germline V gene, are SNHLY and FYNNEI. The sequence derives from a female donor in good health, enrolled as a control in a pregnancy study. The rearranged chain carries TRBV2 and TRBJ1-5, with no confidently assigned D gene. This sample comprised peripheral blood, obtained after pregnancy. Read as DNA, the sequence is TGTGCCAGCGGACTGCCTGGCAATCAGCCCCAGCATTTT. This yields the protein CASGLPGNQPQHF. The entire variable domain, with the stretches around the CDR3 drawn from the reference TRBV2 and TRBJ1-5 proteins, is EPEVTQTPSHQVTQMGQEVILRCVPISNHLYFYWYRQILGQKVEFLVSFYNNEISEKSEIFDDQFSVERPDGSNFTLKIRSTKLEDSAMYFCASGLPGNQPQHFGDGTRLSIL.